This section outlines one T cell receptor (beta chain) sequence together with its context. There is no known antigen for this receptor. Qualities for individual bases were not recorded, and no much larger clone is one base off. This specimen belongs to a study of OX40 agonist ivuxolimab in advanced cancers. Broadly, across the study: The costimulatory receptor OX40 (CD134) was targeted by ivuxolimab, a fully human IgG2 agonistic monoclonal antibody. Intravenous ivuxolimab was administered to patients every 2 weeks at six dose levels: 0.01, 0.1, 0.3, 1.5, 3 and 10 mg/kg. Among the roughly 52 dose-escalation patients, around 19 had hepatocellular carcinoma, roughly 15 melanoma, 9 renal cell carcinoma and 9 head and neck cancer. In the dose-escalation cohort, 82.7% of patients were male, and the mean age was approximately 60 years, with a range of about 23 to 90. Prior anti-PD-1, anti-PD-L1 or anti-CTLA-4 therapy was permitted, and approximately 40% of dose-escalation patients had received checkpoint inhibitors. Partial responses occurred in three dose-escalation patients: two with cutaneous melanoma and one with hepatocellular carcinoma. The purpose of peripheral TCRbeta sequencing was to test whether ivuxolimab changed TCR sequence diversity and led to clonal T-cell expansion. The monotherapy dose-escalation portion (N ≈ 52 patients) of the phase I ivuxolimab trial is reported in the paper.

For sequencing of the TCRbeta CDR3 region, genomic DNA was extracted from the sorted cells. The immunoSEQ Assay was used to sequence the TCRbeta CDR3 regions. TCRdb took this table from immuneACCESS and kept in-frame rearrangements with V and J called. Such tables lack part of the clones; where checked against another copy, unresolved V genes explain under half of the gap, and the rest is unexplained. In this sample the table shows around 100,000 clones, around 90% of which occur a single time. The ten biggest clones cover about 0.51% of the sample. The V and J ends are trimmed by 5 bases and 3 bases, leaving 23 bases between them. The CDR3 numbers 17 residues from cysteine through phenylalanine. Of the read, only the CDR3 DNA is kept; its 51 bases are in frame from base 1. CDR1 and CDR2, looked up from the germline V gene (reference sequence), are MNHEY and SMNVEV. Overall results and qualifications from the work: After ivuxolimab, more expanded clones were found on average in CD8+ T cells than in CD4+ T cells. Clonal expansion of both CD4+ and CD8+ blood T cells was observed from baseline to week 6 at doses 0.1 to 3.0 mg/kg. Low levels of normalized T-cell clonal expansion were also seen in some nonresponding patients. The antigen specificity of the clonally expanded peripheral T cells was not determined. In the 0.1-3.0 mg/kg groups, partial responders were among the patients with the lowest normalized peripheral clonal expansion, particularly in CD8+ T cells.

The trial excluded patients who had a history of autoimmune disease or were on systemic immunosuppression. Peripheral blood for TCR sequencing was drawn from every dose cohort at baseline, at cycle 4 day 1 and at cycle 7 day 1. The samples were taken from a phase I, first-in-human, multicenter, open-label dose-escalation trial of ivuxolimab. Adults with locally advanced or metastatic melanoma, renal cell carcinoma, hepatocellular carcinoma or head and neck squamous cell carcinoma were enrolled in the trial. Before TCR sequencing, CD4+ and CD8+ T cells were separately sorted from peripheral blood. Material: CD4+ or CD8+ T cells sorted from blood, obtained in a trial of the OX40 agonist ivuxolimab. The TCR was taken from an adult with an advanced solid tumor such as melanoma, head and neck, liver or kidney cancer. The chain is encoded by TRBV27 joined to TRBJ2-7; a tentative D call is TRBD1 (7 bases match). The nucleotide sequence is given as TGTGCCAGCAGTCCATGGGGTTGGACAGGAGGGGGCTACGAGCAGTACTTC. This is translated as CASSPWGWTGGGYEQYF.